Detailed here is one TCR beta chain. Sequencing used immunoSEQ multiplex PCR; TCRdb keeps in-frame clones, though not all of them. The sample gives 57,000 or so clones, roughly 91% of which show up once; approximately 5.8% is in the top ten. Germline CDR1 reads KGHSH; CDR2 reads LQKENI. The CDR3 is 14 amino acids. Trimming cost V 3 bases and J 0 bases, with 7 bases left between them. The entry originates in a study of T cell changes during pregnancy in multiple sclerosis. This clonotype was obtained from a female donor in good health, enrolled as a control in a pregnancy study. V and J are TRBV18 and TRBJ2-3; D gene uncertain. The source material was peripheral blood, sampled in the third trimester of pregnancy. CDR3 amino acids: CASSPELSTDTQYF. The DNA of the CDR3 is TGTGCCAGCTCACCGGAGCTCAGCACAGATACGCAGTATTTT.